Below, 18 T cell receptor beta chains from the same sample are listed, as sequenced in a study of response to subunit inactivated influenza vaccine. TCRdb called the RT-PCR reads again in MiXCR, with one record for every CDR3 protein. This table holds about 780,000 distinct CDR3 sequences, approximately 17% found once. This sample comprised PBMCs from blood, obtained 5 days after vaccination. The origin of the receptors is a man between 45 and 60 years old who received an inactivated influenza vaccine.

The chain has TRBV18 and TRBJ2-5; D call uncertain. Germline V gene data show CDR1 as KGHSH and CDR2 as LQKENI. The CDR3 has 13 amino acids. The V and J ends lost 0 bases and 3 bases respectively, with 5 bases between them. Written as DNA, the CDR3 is TGTGCCAGCTCACCACCGAATGAAGAGACCCAGTACTTC. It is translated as CASSPPNEETQYF.

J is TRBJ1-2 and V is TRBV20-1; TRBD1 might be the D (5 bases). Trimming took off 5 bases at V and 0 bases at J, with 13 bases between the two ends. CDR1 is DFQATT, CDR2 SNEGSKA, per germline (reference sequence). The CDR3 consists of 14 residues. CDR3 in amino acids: CSAGRDGANYGYTF. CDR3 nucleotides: TGCAGTGCTGGCAGGGACGGAGCTAACTATGGCTACACCTTC.

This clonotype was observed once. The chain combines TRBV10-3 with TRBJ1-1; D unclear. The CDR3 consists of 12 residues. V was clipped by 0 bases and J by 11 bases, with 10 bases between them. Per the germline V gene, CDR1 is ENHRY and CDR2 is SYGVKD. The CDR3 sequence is CAISESGSRAFF. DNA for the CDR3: TGTGCCATCAGTGAGTCAGGAAGCAGGGCTTTCTTT.

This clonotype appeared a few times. This chain's CDR3 is CASSQGGTGGKNIQYF. The CDR3 nucleotides read TGTGCCAGCAGCCAAGGCGGGACAGGGGGCAAAAACATTCAGTACTTC. This chain uses TRBV4-2 with TRBJ2-4, with 11 bases identical to TRBD1. CDR1 is LGHNA, CDR2 YNFKEQ, per germline. The ends lost 1 base at V and 3 bases at J; junction bases unmatched: 2. The CDR3 extends over 16 amino acids.

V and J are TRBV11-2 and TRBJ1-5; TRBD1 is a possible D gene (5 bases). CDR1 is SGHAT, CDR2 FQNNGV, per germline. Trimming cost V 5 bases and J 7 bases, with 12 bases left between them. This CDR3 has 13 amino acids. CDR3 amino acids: CASSLTGTQPQHF. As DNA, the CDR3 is TGTGCCAGCAGCCTTACCGGGACGCAGCCCCAGCATTTT.

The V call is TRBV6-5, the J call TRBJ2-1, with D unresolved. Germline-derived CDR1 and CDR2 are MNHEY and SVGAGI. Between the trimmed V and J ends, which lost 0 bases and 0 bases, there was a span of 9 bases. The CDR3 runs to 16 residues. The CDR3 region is CASSYSHGTSYNEQFF. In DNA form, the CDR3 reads TGTGCCAGCAGTTACTCGCACGGCACCTCCTACAATGAGCAGTTCTTC.

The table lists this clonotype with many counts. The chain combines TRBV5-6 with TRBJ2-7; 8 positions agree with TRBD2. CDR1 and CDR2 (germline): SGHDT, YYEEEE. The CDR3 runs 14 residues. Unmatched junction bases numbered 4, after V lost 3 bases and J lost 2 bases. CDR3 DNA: TGTGCCAGCAGCTCCGGGACTAGTGCCTACGAGCAGTACTTC. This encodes CASSSGTSAYEQYF. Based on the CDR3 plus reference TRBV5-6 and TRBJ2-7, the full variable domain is DAGVTQSPTHLIKTRGQQVTLRCSPKSGHDTVSWYQQALGQGPQFIFQYYEEEERQRGNFPDRFSGHQFPNYSSELNVNALLLGDSALYLCASSSGTSAYEQYFGPGTRLTVT.

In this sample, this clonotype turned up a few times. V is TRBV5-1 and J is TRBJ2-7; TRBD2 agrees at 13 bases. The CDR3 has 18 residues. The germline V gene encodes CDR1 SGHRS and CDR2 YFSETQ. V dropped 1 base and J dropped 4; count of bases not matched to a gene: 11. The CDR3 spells CASSLLLTSGRPGYEQYF. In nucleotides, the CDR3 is TGCGCCAGCAGCTTGTTGTTGACTAGCGGGAGGCCGGGGTACGAGCAGTACTTC.

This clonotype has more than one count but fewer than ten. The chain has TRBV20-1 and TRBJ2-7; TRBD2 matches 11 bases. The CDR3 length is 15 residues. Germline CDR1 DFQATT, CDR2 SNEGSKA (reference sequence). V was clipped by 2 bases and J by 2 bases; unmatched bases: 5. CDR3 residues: CSARNPGLAAYEQYF. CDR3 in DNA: TGCAGTGCTAGAAACCCGGGACTAGCGGCCTACGAGCAGTACTTC.

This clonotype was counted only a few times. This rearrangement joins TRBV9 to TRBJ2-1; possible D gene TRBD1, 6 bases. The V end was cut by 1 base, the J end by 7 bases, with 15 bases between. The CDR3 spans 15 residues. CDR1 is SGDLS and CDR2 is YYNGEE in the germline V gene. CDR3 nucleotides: TGTGCCAGCAGCGTATGGGGGCGCCTGGGTAATGAGCAGTTCTTC. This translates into CASSVWGRLGNEQFF.

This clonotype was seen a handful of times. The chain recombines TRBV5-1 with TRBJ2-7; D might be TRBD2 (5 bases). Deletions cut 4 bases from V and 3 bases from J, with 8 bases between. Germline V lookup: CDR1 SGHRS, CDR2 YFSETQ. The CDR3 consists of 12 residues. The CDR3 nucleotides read TGCGCCAGCAGCGAGGGATACTACGAGCAGTACTTC. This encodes CASSEGYYEQYF.

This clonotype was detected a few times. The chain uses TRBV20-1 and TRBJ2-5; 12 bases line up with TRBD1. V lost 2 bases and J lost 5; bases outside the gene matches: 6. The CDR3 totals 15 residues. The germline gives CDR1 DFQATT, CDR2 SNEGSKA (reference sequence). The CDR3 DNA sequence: TGCAGTGCTAGATGGGGGACAGGGGGCTTGGAGACCCAGTACTTC. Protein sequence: CSARWGTGGLETQYF.

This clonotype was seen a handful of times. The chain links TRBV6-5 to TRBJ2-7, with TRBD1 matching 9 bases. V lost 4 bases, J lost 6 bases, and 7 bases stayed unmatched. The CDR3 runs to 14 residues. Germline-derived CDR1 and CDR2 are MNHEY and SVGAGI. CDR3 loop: CASSSPGTGLEQYF. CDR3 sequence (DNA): TGTGCCAGCAGTTCCCCCGGGACAGGGCTCGAGCAGTACTTC.

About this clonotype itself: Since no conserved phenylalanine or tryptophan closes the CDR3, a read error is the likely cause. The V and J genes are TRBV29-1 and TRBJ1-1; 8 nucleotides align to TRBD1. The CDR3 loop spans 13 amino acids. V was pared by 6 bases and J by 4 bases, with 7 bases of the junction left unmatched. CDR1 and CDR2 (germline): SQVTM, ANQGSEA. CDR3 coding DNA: TGCAGCGTATCGGACAGGGCCCTCACTGAAGCTTTCATT. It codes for CSVSDRALTEAFI.

The CDR3 loop reads CASSSFLRGGGRTDTQYF. The CDR3 DNA sequence: TGTGCCAGCAGCTCGTTCTTACGAGGGGGGGGCCGAACAGATACGCAGTATTTT. The rearrangement joins TRBV5-5 to TRBJ2-3; the D gene is possibly TRBD2 (7 bases). Trimming pared 3 bases from V and 3 bases from J, leaving 23 bases between. The CDR3 has 18 amino acids. The germline V gene has CDR1 SGHKS and CDR2 YYEKEE (reference sequence).

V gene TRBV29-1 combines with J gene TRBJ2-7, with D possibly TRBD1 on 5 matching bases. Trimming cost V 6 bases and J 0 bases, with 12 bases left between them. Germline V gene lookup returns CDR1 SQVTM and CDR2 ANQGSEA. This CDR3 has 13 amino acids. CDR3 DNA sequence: TGCAGCGTGACGACAGAGACCTCCTACGAGCAGTACTTC. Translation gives CSVTTETSYEQYF.

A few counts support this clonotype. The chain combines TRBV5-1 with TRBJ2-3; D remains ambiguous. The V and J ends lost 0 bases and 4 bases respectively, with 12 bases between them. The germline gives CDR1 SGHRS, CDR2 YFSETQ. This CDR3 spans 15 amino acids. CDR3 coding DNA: TGCGCCAGCAGCTTGGCCTGGGGTGTTGCAGATACGCAGTATTTT. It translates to CASSLAWGVADTQYF. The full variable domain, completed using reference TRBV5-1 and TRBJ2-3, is KAGVTQTPRYLIKTRGQQVTLSCSPISGHRSVSWYQQTPGQGLQFLFEYFSETQRNKGNFPGRFSGRQFSNSRSEMNVSTLELGDSALYLCASSLAWGVADTQYFGPGTRLTVL.

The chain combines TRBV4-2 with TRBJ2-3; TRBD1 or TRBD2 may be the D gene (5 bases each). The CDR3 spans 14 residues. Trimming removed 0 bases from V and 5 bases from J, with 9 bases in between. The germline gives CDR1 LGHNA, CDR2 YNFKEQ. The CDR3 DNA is TGTGCCAGCAGCCAAGATGCAGGGAGAGATACGCAGTATTTT. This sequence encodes CASSQDAGRDTQYF.